The 9 T cell receptor beta chains listed next were all sequenced from one sample in a study of cytomegalovirus exposure and HLA in healthy donors (dated by TCRdb to 2016 to 2017). Libraries were made using the immunoSEQ multiplex PCR assay. For the multiplex PCR, a mixture combining 60 forward primers for TCR Vbeta segments and 13 reverse primers for TCR Jbeta segments was used. Drawn from immuneACCESS, this table holds only the in-frame rearrangements with V and J called that TCRdb kept. Clones are partly lost; checked studies trace under half to an unresolved V gene and leave the rest unexplained. The sample table records some 95,000 clones; 60% to 85% of these occur just once. The top ten constitute 7.3% of the sample. Sequencing input: PBMCs. The receptors were sampled from a man over 45 in good health and CMV-seropositive.

This clone was counted a single time. The chain employs TRBV5-1 and TRBJ1-6; D may be TRBD1 (5 bases). The germline V and J ends were trimmed by 3 bases and 4 bases, with 14 bases remaining between them. The CDR3 extends over 16 amino acids. CDR1 is SGHRS, CDR2 YFSETQ, per germline. The CDR3 DNA is TGCGCCAGCAGCTCGGACACGGGGGGATATAATTCACCCCTCCACTTT. This sequence encodes CASSSDTGGYNSPLHF.

The chain links TRBV5-1 to TRBJ2-1; D possibly corresponds to TRBD2 (6 bases). Looked up from germline, CDR1 is SGHRS and CDR2 is YFSETQ. V was shortened by 0 bases and J by 8 bases, with 12 bases between the two germline ends. This CDR3 is built from 14 residues. In DNA, the CDR3 is TGCGCCAGCAGCTTGGCCGGGGGTTTCCATGAGCAGTTCTTC. Translated: CASSLAGGFHEQFF. The variable domain in full, with the rest retrieved from reference TRBV5-1 and TRBJ2-1, is KAGVTQTPRYLIKTRGQQVTLSCSPISGHRSVSWYQQTPGQGLQFLFEYFSETQRNKGNFPGRFSGRQFSNSRSEMNVSTLELGDSALYLCASSLAGGFHEQFFGPGTRLTVL.

The chain employs TRBV6-5 and TRBJ2-3, with 7 bases aligning to TRBD1. Germline V lookup: CDR1 MNHEY, CDR2 SVGAGI. This CDR3 region has 14 residues. Trimming cost V 6 bases and J 0 bases; bases outside gene matches: 3. CDR3: CASRGQFSTDTQYF. The DNA of the CDR3 is TGTGCCAGCAGGGGACAGTTCAGCACAGATACGCAGTATTTT.

This clone was detected only a few times. DNA of the CDR3: TGTGCCAGCAGTGACTGGACCAGGGGCCGTAATGAAAAACTGTTTTTT. Translated: CASSDWTRGRNEKLFF. The J gene is TRBJ1-4, the V gene TRBV6-4, with D perhaps matching TRBD1 (6 bases). The CDR3 runs to 16 residues. The V end was cut by 1 base, the J end by 4 bases, with 13 bases between. Germline V gene sequence: CDR1 MRHNA, CDR2 SNTAGT.

The chain joins TRBV6-5 to TRBJ2-1; no reliable D call. With 7 bases removed from V and 6 bases from J, the gap between germline ends came to 13 bases. The CDR3 sequence is 13 residues long. Germline-derived CDR1 and CDR2 are MNHEY and SVGAGI. The CDR3 is CASIDRVGNEQFF. CDR3 nucleotide sequence: TGTGCCAGCATCGATCGGGTTGGCAATGAGCAGTTCTTC.

The chain couples TRBV27 to TRBJ2-2, with unresolved D. Trimming took 4 bases from V and 0 from J, leaving 12 bases between them. The CDR3 is 16 amino acids. Germline V CDR1 and CDR2: MNHEY, SMNVEV (reference sequence). CDR3 DNA sequence: TGTGCCAGCAGTTCCCGTCGGTTCGCGAACACCGGGGAGCTGTTTTTT. This codes for CASSSRRFANTGELFF.

The chain is built from TRBV30 and TRBJ1-6; no clear D gene. Germline loops: CDR1 GTSNPN, CDR2 SVGIG (reference sequence). V gave up 4 bases and J gave up 8 bases, with 12 bases separating them. The CDR3 consists of 13 residues. The CDR3 nucleotides are TGTGCCTGGACCGTTACAGAATATTCACCCCTCCACTTT. Its translation is CAWTVTEYSPLHF.

The rearrangement joins TRBV6-5 to TRBJ2-7; 8 bases line up with TRBD2. Germline CDR1 and CDR2: MNHEY and SVGAGI. This CDR3 region has 14 residues. The ends lost 6 bases at V and 0 bases at J; junction bases unmatched: 4. CDR3 sequence (DNA): TGTGCCAGCAGCGCGGGGGGCTCCTCCTACGAGCAGTACTTC. Encoded protein: CASSAGGSSYEQYF.

The genes are TRBV6-5 and TRBJ2-6; D ambiguous. This CDR3 is built from 15 residues. V lost 5 bases, J lost 0 bases, and 8 bases lay in between. The V gene's germline CDR1 is MNHEY and CDR2 SVGAGI. The CDR3 coding sequence is TGTGCCAGCAGTCGAGGAGACTCTGGGGCCAACGTCCTGACTTTC. It encodes CASSRGDSGANVLTF.